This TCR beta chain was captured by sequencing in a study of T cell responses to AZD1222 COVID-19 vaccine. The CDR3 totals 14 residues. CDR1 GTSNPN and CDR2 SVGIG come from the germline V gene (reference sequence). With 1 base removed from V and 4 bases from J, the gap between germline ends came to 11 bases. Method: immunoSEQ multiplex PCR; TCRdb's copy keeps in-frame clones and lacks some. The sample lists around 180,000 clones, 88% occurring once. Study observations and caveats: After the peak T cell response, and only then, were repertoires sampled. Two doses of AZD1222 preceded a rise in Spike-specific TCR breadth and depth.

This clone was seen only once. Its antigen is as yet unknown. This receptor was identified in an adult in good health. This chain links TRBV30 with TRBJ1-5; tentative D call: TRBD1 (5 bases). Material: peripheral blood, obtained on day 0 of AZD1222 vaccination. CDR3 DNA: TGTGCCTGGAGTGGGGGACGGACTAATCAGCCCCAGCATTTT. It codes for CAWSGGRTNQPQHF. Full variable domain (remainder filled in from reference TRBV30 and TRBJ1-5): SQTIHQWPATLVQPVGSPLSLECTVEGTSNPNLYWYRQAAGRGLQLLFYSVGIGQISSEVPQNLSASRPQDRQFILSSKKLLLSDSGFYLCAWSGGRTNQPQHFGDGTRLSIL.